This T cell receptor beta chain is from a study of radiotherapy plus CTLA-4 blockade in lung cancer. Study outcomes and limitations: Peripheral blood showed expansion of tumor-derived TCR clones after radiotherapy and ipilimumab.

Repertoires were generated with immunoSEQ multiplex PCR, while TCRdb's copy carries only in-frame clones and drops some. The sample has some 80,000 clones, roughly four fifths seen once. This CDR3 is 15 amino acids long. V gave up 5 bases and J gave up 6 bases, with 16 bases separating them. Germline-derived CDR1 and CDR2 are LNHDA and SQIVND (reference sequence). Points on this clone: Its specificity is not known.

The chain joins TRBV19 to TRBJ2-2; a weak D match, TRBD2 (6 bases). The source of this sequence is a human donor with non-small cell lung cancer who had stable disease on radiotherapy plus ipilimumab. The starting material was peripheral blood, obtained from a patient treated with radiotherapy plus ipilimumab. The DNA for the CDR3 is TGTGCCAGTAGTTCCCCACGACTAGTTTCCGGGGAGCTGTTTTTT. Its translation is CASSSPRLVSGELFF.